Reported below is one TCR beta chain. This specimen comes from a study of response to subunit inactivated influenza vaccine. TCRdb processed the RT-PCR reads anew with MiXCR; each CDR3 protein has one entry. This sample has about 500,000 distinct CDR3 sequences, with approximately 17% found just once. The V segment lost 6 bases and the J segment 5 bases; nucleotides outside the gene matches: 6. CDR3 length: 15 residues. Looked up from germline, CDR1 is SGHDT and CDR2 is YYEEEE. The sequencing here drew on CD4+ T cells sorted from PBMCs, taken approximately 25 months after vaccination. V and J are TRBV5-6 and TRBJ1-6; 9 nucleotides align to TRBD1. The clonotype comes from a man between 50 and 75 years old who received an inactivated influenza vaccine. The CDR3 DNA sequence: TGTGCCAGCAAAAGGGACAGGGCCAATAATTCACCCCTCCACTTT. It encodes CASKRDRANNSPLHF. The whole variable domain, remainder taken from reference TRBV5-6 and TRBJ1-6, is DAGVTQSPTHLIKTRGQQVTLRCSPKSGHDTVSWYQQALGQGPQFIFQYYEEEERQRGNFPDRFSGHQFPNYSSELNVNALLLGDSALYLCASKRDRANNSPLHFGNGTRLTVT.